This entry concerns a single T cell receptor (beta chain). Its antigen remains unidentified. The data stem from a study of T cells expressing NK-cell markers. Whole-study context: The authors derived TCR beta repertoires from sorted CD3+CD56+NKG2C+, CD3+CD56+NKG2C- and CD3+CD56-NKG2C+ T cells.

Study-wide results and limits: Of the CD8+ T cells in 5 to 7 donors, roughly 1.0-7.5% belonged to dominant NKG2C+ clonotypes.

In germline, CDR1 is SGHRS, CDR2 YFSETQ. The CDR3 extends over 14 amino acids. 5'RACE template switching with UMIs generated TCR beta cDNA. After re-calling the 5' RACE reads, TCRdb lists one entry per CDR3 protein, DNA absent. The sample holds some 440,000 distinct CDR3 sequences. The material sequenced was blood T cells: a sorted CD56 or NKG2C T cell subset, CD4+ or CD8+ T cells, or bulk PBMC T cells (not recorded which). The rearrangement uses TRBV5-1 and TRBJ1-4. This TCR came from a woman in her fifties or sixties in good health. Here the CDR3 reads CASSLGGSAEKLFF.